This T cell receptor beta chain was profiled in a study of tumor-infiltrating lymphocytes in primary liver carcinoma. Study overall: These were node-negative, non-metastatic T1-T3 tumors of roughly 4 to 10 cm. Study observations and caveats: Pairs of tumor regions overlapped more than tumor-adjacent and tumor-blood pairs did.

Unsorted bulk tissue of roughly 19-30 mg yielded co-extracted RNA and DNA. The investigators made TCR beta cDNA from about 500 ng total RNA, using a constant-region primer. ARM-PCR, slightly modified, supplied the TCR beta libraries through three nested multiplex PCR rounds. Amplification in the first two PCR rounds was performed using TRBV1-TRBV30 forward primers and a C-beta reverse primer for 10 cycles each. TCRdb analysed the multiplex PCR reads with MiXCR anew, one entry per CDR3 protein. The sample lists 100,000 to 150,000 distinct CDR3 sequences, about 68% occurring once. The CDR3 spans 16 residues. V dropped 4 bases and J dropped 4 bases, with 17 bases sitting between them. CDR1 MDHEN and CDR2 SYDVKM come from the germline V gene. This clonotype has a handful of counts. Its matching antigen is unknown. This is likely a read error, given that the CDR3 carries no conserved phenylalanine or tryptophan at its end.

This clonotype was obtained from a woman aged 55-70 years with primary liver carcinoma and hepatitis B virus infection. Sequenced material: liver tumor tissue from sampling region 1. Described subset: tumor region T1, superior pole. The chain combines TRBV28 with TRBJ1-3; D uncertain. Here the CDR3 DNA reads TGTGCCAGCAGTTCCCCCGCGGGTATCGGAGGAAACACCATATATTTA. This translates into CASSSPAGIGGNTIYL.